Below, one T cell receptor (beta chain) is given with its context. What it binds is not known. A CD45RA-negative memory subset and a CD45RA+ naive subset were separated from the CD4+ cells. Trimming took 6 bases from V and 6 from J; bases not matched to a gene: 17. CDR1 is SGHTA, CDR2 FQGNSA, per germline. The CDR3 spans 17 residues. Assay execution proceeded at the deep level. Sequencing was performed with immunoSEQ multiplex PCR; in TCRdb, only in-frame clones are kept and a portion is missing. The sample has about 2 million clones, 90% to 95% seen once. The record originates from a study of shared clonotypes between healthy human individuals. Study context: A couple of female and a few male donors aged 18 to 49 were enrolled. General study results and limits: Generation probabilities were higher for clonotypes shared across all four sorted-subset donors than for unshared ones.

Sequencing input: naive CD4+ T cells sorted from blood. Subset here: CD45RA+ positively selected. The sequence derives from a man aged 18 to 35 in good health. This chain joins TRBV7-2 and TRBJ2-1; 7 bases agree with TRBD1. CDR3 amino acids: CASRSPRGPSTANEQFF. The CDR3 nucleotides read TGTGCCAGCAGGTCCCCTAGGGGGCCTTCAACCGCCAATGAGCAGTTCTTC.